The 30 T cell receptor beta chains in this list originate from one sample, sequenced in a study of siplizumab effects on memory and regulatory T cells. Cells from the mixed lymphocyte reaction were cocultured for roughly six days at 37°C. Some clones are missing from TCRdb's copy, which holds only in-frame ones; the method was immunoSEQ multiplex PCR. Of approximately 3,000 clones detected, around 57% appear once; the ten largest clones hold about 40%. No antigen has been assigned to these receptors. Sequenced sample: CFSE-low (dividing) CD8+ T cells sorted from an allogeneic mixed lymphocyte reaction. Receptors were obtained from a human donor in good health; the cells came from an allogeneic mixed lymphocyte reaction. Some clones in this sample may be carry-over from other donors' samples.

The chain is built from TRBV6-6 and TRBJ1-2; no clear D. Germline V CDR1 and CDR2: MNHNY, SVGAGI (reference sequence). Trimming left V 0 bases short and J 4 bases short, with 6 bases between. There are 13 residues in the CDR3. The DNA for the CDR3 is TGTGCCAGCAGTTACTCGGTTGTCTATGGCTACACCTTC. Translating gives CASSYSVVYGYTF.

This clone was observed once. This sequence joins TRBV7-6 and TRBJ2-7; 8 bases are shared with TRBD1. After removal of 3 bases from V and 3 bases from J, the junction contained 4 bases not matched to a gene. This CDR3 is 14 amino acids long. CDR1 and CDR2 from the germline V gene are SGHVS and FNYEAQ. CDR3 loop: CASSLDRAGYEQYF. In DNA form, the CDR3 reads TGTGCCAGCAGCTTGGACAGGGCTGGCTACGAGCAGTACTTC.

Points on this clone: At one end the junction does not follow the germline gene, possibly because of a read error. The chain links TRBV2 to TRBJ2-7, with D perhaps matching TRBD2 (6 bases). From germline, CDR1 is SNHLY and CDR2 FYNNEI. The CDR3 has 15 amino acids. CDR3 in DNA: TGTGCCAGCAGAGAAGCGAGTAGCGGAACCTACGAGCAGTACTTC. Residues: CASREASSGTYEQYF.

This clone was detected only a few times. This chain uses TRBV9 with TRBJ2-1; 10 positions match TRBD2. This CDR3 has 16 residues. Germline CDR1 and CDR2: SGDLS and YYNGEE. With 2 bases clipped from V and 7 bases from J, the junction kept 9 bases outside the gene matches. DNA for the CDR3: TGTGCCAGCAGCGTCCCTTCTAGCGGGAGAGGGAATGAGCAGTTCTTC. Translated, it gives CASSVPSSGRGNEQFF.

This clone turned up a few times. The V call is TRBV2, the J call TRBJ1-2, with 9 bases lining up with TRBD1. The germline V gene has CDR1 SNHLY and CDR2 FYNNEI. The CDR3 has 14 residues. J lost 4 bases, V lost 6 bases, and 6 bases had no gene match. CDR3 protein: CASRSGQGTYGYTF. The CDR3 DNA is TGTGCCAGCAGATCGGGACAGGGTACCTATGGCTACACCTTC.

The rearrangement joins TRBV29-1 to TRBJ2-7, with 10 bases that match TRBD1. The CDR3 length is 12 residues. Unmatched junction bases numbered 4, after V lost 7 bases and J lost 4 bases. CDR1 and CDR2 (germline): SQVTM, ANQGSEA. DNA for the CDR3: TGCAGCGCGACAGGGGGCGCGTACGAGCAGTACTTC. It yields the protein CSATGGAYEQYF.

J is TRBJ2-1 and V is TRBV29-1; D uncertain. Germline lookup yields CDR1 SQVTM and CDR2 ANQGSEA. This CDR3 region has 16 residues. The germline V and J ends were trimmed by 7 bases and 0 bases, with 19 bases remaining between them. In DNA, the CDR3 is TGCAGCGCAAAAAGTGGGTCAATGAGCTCCTACAATGAGCAGTTCTTC. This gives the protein CSAKSGSMSSYNEQFF.

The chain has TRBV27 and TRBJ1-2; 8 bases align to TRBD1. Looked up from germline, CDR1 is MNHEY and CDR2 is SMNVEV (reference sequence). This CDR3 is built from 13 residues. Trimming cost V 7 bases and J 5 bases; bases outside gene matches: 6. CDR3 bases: TGTGCCAGCACCCCAGGGGGCGGGTATGGCTACACCTTC. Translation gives CASTPGGGYGYTF.

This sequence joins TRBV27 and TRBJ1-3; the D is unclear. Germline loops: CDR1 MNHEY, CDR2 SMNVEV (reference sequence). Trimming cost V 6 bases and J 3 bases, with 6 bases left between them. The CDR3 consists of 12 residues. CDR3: CASSSNGNTIYF. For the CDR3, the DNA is TGTGCCAGCAGCTCAAATGGAAACACCATATATTTT.

The DNA for the CDR3 is TGTGCCAGCAGCCCCGGGCCCACCCCCCTCTACGAGCAGTACTTC. Translating gives CASSPGPTPLYEQYF. The chain is built from TRBV11-3 and TRBJ2-7, with unresolved D. V shed 5 bases and J shed 3 bases, with 17 bases lying between them. CDR3 size: 15 residues. Germline CDR1 reads SGHNT; CDR2 reads YENEEA.

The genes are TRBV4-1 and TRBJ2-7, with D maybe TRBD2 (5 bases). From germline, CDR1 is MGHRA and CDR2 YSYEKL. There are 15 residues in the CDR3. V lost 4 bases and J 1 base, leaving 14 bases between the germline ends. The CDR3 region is CASSPFMDSSYEQYF. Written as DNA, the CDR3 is TGCGCCAGCAGCCCTTTCATGGACTCTTCCTACGAGCAGTACTTC.

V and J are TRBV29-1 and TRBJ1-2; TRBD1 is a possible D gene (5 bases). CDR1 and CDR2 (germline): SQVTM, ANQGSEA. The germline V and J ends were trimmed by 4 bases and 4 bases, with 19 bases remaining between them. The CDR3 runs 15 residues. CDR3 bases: TGCAGCGTTGCGTACGAGGCAGGACAACCCTATGGCTACACCTTC. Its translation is CSVAYEAGQPYGYTF. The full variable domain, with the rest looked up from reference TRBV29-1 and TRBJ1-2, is SAVISQKPSRDICQRGTSLTIQCQVDSQVTMMFWYRQQPGQSLTLIATANQGSEATYESGFVIDKFPISRPNLTFSTLTVSNMSPEDSSIYLCSVAYEAGQPYGYTFGSGTRLTVV.

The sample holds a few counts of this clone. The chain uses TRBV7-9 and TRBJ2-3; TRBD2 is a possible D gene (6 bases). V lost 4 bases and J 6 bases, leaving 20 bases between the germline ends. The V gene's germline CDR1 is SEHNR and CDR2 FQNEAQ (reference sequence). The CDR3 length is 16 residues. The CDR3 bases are TGTGCCAGCAGCTCGCGGGACGCCCGTTTTTCCGATACGCAGTATTTT. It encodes CASSSRDARFSDTQYF. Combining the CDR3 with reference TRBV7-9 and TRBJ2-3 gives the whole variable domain DTGVSQNPRHKITKRGQNVTFRCDPISEHNRLYWYRQTLGQGPEFLTYFQNEAQLEKSRLLSDRFSAERPKGSFSTLEIQRTEQGDSAMYLCASSSRDARFSDTQYFGPGTRLTVL.

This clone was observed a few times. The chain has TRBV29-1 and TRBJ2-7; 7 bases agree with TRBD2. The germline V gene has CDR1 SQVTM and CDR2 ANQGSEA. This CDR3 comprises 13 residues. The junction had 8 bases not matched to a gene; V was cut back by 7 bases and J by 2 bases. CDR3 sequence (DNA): TGCAGCGCCGAGGCGGGAGACACCTACGAGCAGTACTTC. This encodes CSAEAGDTYEQYF.

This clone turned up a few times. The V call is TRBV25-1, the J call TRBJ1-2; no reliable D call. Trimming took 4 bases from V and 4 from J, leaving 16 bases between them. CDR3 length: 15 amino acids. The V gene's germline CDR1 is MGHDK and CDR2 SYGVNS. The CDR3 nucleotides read TGTGCCAGCAGTGGTATCGGGGTGTGGAGCTATGGCTACACCTTC. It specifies CASSGIGVWSYGYTF.

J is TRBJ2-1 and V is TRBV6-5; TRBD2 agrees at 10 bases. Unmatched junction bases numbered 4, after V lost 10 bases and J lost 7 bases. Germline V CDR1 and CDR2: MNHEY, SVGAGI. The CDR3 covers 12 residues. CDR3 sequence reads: CAIGTSENEQFF. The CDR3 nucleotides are TGTGCCATCGGGACTAGCGAAAATGAGCAGTTCTTC.

CDR3 nucleotide sequence: TGTGCCAGCAGTTTTCGGACAGCGGCGAGGGAAGCTTTCTTT. It codes for CASSFRTAAREAFF. The chain combines TRBV6-5 with TRBJ1-1; perhaps TRBD1 as D (6 bases). CDR1 and CDR2 from the germline V gene are MNHEY and SVGAGI. V lost 4 bases and J 8 bases, leaving 17 bases between the germline ends. The length of the CDR3 is 14 residues.

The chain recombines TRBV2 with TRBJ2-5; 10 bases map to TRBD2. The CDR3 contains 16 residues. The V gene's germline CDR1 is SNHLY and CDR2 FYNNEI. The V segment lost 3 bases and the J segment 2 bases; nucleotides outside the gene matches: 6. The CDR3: CASSEWVAGGQETQYF. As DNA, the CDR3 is TGTGCCAGCAGTGAGTGGGTAGCGGGAGGACAAGAGACCCAGTACTTC.

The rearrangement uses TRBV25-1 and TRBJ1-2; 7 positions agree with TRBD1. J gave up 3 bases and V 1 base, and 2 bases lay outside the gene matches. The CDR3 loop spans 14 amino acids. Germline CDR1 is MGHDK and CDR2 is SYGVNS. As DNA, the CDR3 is TGTGCCAGCAGTGAATTGGGACAGCACTATGGCTACACCTTC. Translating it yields CASSELGQHYGYTF.

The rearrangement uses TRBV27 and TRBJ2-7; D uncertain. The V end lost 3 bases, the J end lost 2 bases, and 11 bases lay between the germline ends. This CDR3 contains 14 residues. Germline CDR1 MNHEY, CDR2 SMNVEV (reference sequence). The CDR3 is CASSFAPVAYEQYF. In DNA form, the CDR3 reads TGTGCCAGCAGTTTCGCCCCGGTCGCCTACGAGCAGTACTTC.

The CDR3 is CASSYVEAFF. DNA of the CDR3: TGTGCCAGCAGTTACGTAGAAGCTTTCTTT. V and J are TRBV6-6 and TRBJ1-1; no clear D. Trimming took off 2 bases at V and 8 bases at J, with 3 bases between the two ends. The CDR3 covers 10 residues. CDR1 and CDR2 (germline): MNHNY, SVGAGI (reference sequence).

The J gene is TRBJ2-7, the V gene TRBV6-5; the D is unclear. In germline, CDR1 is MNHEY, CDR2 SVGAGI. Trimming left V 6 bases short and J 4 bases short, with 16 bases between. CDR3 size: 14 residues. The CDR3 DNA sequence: TGTGCCAGCAGCCCCGACCCTCTCGAGTACGAGCAGTACTTC. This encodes CASSPDPLEYEQYF.

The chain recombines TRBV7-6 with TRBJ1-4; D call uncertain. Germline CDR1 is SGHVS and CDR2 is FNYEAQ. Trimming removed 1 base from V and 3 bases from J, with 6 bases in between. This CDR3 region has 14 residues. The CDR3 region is CASSLDRSNEKLFF. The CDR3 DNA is TGTGCCAGCAGCTTAGACAGATCTAATGAAAAACTGTTTTTT.

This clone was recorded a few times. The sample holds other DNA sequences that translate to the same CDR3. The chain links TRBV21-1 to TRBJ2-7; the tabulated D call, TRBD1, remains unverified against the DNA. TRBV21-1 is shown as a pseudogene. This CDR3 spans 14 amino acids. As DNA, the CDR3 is TGTGCCAGCAGCAAAGGTAACAGGGCCTACGAGCAGTACTTC. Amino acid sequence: CASSKGNRAYEQYF.

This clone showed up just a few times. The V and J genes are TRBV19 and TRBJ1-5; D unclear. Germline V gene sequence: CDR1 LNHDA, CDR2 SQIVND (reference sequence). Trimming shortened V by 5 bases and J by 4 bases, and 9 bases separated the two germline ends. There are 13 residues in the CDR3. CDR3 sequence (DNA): TGTGCCAGTAGTCCCACCCGAAATCAGCCCCAGCATTTT. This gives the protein CASSPTRNQPQHF.

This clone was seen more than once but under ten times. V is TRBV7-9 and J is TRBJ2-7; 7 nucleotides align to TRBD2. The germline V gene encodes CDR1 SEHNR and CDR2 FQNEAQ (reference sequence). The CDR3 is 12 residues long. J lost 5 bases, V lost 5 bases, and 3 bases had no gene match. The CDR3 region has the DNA TGTGCCAGCAGCCCAGGGACTAACGAGCAGTACTTC. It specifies CASSPGTNEQYF.

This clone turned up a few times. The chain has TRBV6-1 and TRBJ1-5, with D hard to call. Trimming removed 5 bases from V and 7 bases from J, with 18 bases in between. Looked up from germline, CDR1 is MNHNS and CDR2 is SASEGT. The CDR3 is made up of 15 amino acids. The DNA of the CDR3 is TGTGCCAGCAGTCCTTGGGTCAAGGAATTCCAGCCCCAGCATTTT. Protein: CASSPWVKEFQPQHF.

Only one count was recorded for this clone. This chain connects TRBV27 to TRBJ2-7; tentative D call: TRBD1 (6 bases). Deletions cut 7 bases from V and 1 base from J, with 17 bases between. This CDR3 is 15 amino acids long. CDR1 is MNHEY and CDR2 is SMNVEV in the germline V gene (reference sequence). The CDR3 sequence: CASNSRQGWSYEQYF. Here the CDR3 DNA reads TGTGCCAGCAATTCACGCCAGGGGTGGTCCTACGAGCAGTACTTC.

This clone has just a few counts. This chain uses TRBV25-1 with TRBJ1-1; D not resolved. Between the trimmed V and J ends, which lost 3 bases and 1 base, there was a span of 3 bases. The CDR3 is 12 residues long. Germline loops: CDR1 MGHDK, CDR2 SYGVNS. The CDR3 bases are TGTGCCAGCAGTGAGTGGAACACTGAAGCTTTCTTT. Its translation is CASSEWNTEAFF.

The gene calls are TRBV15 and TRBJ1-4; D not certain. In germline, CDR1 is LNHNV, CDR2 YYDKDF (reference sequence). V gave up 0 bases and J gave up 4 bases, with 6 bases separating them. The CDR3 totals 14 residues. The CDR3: CATSRDLSNEKLFF. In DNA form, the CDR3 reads TGTGCCACCAGCAGAGATCTGAGTAATGAAAAACTGTTTTTT.